The T cell receptor (beta chain) under discussion was sequenced for a study of cytomegalovirus exposure and HLA in healthy donors (dated by TCRdb to the late 2010s). Notes on the research overall: In an earlier analysis of some 550 of the donors, about 270 Gb of sequence data and 100 million or so unique TCR beta sequences from roughly 180 million T cells were reported. An early release covering 550 to 650 HLA-typed donors comprised about 290 gigabases of sequencing data and 85 million or so unique TCR sequences. Of the roughly 400 genotyped donors, 65% to 90% were placed in the genetic ancestry cluster associated with self-reported Caucasian donors. The study aimed to test whether cataloging public T cell receptors could reveal signatures of past pathogen exposure. The study used immunosequencing to profile the T cell repertoires of 600 to 850 subjects and linked those repertoires to cytomegalovirus serostatus. In addition to the first cohort of roughly 700 subjects, a separate validation cohort of 120 different subjects was used. To predict cytomegalovirus infection status, the study brought together high-throughput TCR immunosequencing, statistical association of individual TCRs with disease status, and machine learning. A later analysis re-examined previously published TCR beta repertoires from over 500 donors and added high-resolution HLA genotyping to investigate patterns of TCR occurrence. Rather than drawing on any new phenotypic data, the later analysis identified candidate immune exposures from TCR beta sequences and the way those sequences occurred across donors. To decide whether each TCR beta V gene segment behaved as functional or pseudogenic, an earlier analysis of approximately 590 of the donors relied on high-throughput TCR beta sequencing. Donor age, sex, ethnicity and CMV serostatus were compiled alongside the repertoire data. A later genetic analysis used genome-wide SNP genotypes for about 60% of the roughly 670 donors, treating that subset as a discovery cohort. All discovery cohort repertoires had been generated on a single sequencing platform. Both class I and class II loci were covered by HLA typing, at four-digit resolution. Typing coverage varied by locus: roughly 629-640 donors for A, B, C, DRB1 and DQB1; approximately 500 for DQA1; over 600 for DPA1; approximately 450 for DPB1. Five DR-DQ haplotypes were treated as single units for association and clustering because of strong linkage in the cohort. On average, roughly 240,000 unique TCR beta nucleotide sequences were sequenced per donor among a few hundred genotyped donors of the cohort, with about 17% of those sequences being non-productive. Study-wide conclusions, independent of this receptor: Correlated functional status among segregating V segments might reflect linkage disequilibrium, but an unknown experimental factor could not be ruled out. In a later analysis, the rate of TCR association differed among HLA loci, with DRB1 alleles having the most associated TCRs and HLA-C alleles having the fewest. Sequencing depth was assumed to be roughly uniform across donors in the presence/absence analyses, though that assumption may not hold. Three of the identified cytomegalovirus-associated TCR beta chains were confirmed in vitro to be specific for cytomegalovirus antigens. A cluster of highly shared sequence variants was judged likely to represent a technical artifact of the sequencing pipeline. It was suggested by the authors that the approach could potentially be generalized to other disease states and immunological phenotypes. A further reported finding was that TCR beta sequences accurately predicted the HLA-A and HLA-B alleles for most subjects in the first cohort. The cohort was sequenced for TCR beta chains only, and without alpha or paired-chain data the features that could be detected were limited. In an earlier analysis of some 500 of the donors, most TCR beta V segments were observed in productive rearrangements about 87% or about 30% of the time, broadly matching IMGT annotations. Compared with equally common non-associated chains, HLA-associated TCR beta chains in a later analysis were more clonally expanded and had lower generation probabilities. While some public TCRs were present in many individuals, most TCR sequences turned up only very rarely across donors. The study gave a list of about 160 TCR beta chains associated with cytomegalovirus. Assigning TCR associations to individual alleles was difficult when HLA alleles, especially DR and DQ, strongly co-occurred. A later analysis associated 16,951 TCR beta sequences with specific HLA alleles at a false discovery rate of 0.05. In a later genetic analysis, fewer N-insertions in productive TCRs were reported among donors in an Asian-associated ancestry cluster than the roughly 700-donor mean. The earlier analysis of 587 of the donors excluded approximately 17 rarely observed V segments, including chromosome 9 orphons, because counts were too low. Because some donors lacked HLA typing at each locus, the association tests relied only on the typed subset. Most CMV-associated TCR beta chains appeared to be HLA-restricted in a later analysis, and the HLA associations seemed to be driven largely by CMV exposure. In a later analysis, several top co-occurrence clusters were reported to appear linked to parvovirus B19, influenza, CMV and Epstein-Barr virus. Some IMGT-functional V segments, including TRBV6-2 and TRBV6-3, could not be told apart with the 87-base-pair reads, so those segments were excluded. An association between a missense DCLRE1C variant and V-gene and J-gene trimming of TCR beta chains was found in a later genetic analysis and replicated in an independent cohort. Cytomegalovirus status was reported to be diagnosed by the classifier with high specificity and sensitivity in both the original and validation cohorts. The only immune exposure information available for the cohort was CMV serostatus.

The germline V gene sets CDR1 to SGHRS and CDR2 to YFSETQ. Inclusive of the bounding cysteine and phenylalanine, the CDR3 is 13 residues long. Only the CDR3 region is kept as DNA, spanning 39 bases read in frame from base 1. The junction carries 8 bases between V and J, which are trimmed by 1 base and 3 bases respectively. Libraries were prepared through the immunoSEQ multiplex PCR assay. For the multiplex PCR, a mixture combining 60 forward primers for TCR Vbeta segments and 13 reverse primers for TCR Jbeta segments was used. A multiplex PCR assay on genomic DNA amplified the CDR3 region of rearranged TCR beta genes. On the Illumina HiSeq System, the amplified TCR beta libraries were sequenced as 87-base-pair reads. The authors processed their data as follows. A later analysis tallied around 87 million unique TCR beta chains across the 666 repertoires, and around 10 million of those chains were shared by two or more donors. Raw reads were error-corrected and collapsed into unique sequences with a nearest-neighbor algorithm that merged closely related sequences to remove PCR and sequencing errors. To assign V, D and J gene segments, CDR3 sequences were aligned to IMGT reference sequences. For a sequence to be retained, a match of at least six nucleotides to both a V gene segment and a J gene segment was required. Rearrangements were called productive when the CDR3 lacked stop codons and stayed in frame with V and J; all others were non-productive. Following IMGT convention, CDR3 was defined as the stretch from the second conserved V-encoded cysteine to the conserved J-encoded phenylalanine. The earlier analysis of a few hundred of the donors excluded any sequence lacking an unambiguous match to a single V gene segment. An earlier analysis of about 590 of the donors classified V segments as functional when productive rearrangements were above 56.7% and as segregating when the standard deviation between donors was above 5%. A statistical classification framework was developed to diagnose cytomegalovirus status using the catalog of TCR beta chain sequences. In a later analysis, V and J genes were assigned by comparing TCR nucleotide sequences against IMGT/GENE-DB human TR gene sequences. Using the TCRdist pipeline, a later analysis assigned CDR3 sequences along with most-parsimonious VDJ recombination scenarios. In a later analysis, each TCR beta chain was defined by its CDR3 amino acid sequence together with its V-gene family, and reads lacking a unique V-gene family were excluded. To address suspected cross-contamination and a sequencing artifact, a later analysis removed several hundred highly shared, low-generation-probability nucleotide sequences. For each public chain, a later analysis derived a clonal expansion index from normalized ranks of inferred template counts within each repertoire. In a later analysis, generation probabilities were computed using a VDJ recombination model fitted to out-of-frame rearrangements, and the results were checked against IGoR. Hypergeometric tests were used in a later analysis to score TCR-TCR, TCR-HLA and TCR-CMV co-occurrence, with a repertoire-size bias correction applied to the TCR pairs. False discovery rates were estimated in a later analysis by permuting HLA or CMV assignments 20 times. In a later analysis, co-occurring TCRs were grouped using DBSCAN, and TCRdist sequence similarity was added for clustering within HLA-allele-positive subsets. For co-occurrence clustering, repertoires with fewer than 30,000 or more than 120,000 public chains were excluded, along with a handful of repertoires with anomalous nucleotide sharing. TCRdb took this table from immuneACCESS and kept in-frame rearrangements with V and J called. Such tables lack part of the clones; where checked against another copy, unresolved V genes explain under half of the gap, and the rest is unexplained. V and J calls and clone size are those listed in that table; D and trimming were worked out from the DNA. The table for this sample shows more than 200,000 clones. The top ten clones comprise roughly 0.98% of the sample.

The cohort comprised some 700 healthy bone marrow donors. Cohort members were all nominally healthy when sampled, although unrecorded immune exposures were likely present. The donor tested CMV seropositive, placing the donor among the 250 to 350 seropositive members of the cohort. A peripheral blood sample was collected from each donor, and TCR beta sequencing was performed on peripheral blood mononuclear cells. The Qiagen DNeasy Blood Extraction Kit was used to extract genomic DNA from the blood cell samples. In regard to this clone: Its antigen remains undetermined.

The sequence was obtained from a woman aged 25-40 years in good health and CMV-seropositive. The specimen was PBMCs. The rearrangement combines TRBV5-1 with TRBJ2-7; a weak D assignment points to TRBD2 (5 bases agree). The CDR3 region reads CASSLRGNYEQYF. Here is the DNA: TGCGCCAGCAGCTTGCGGGGAAACTACGAGCAGTACTTC.